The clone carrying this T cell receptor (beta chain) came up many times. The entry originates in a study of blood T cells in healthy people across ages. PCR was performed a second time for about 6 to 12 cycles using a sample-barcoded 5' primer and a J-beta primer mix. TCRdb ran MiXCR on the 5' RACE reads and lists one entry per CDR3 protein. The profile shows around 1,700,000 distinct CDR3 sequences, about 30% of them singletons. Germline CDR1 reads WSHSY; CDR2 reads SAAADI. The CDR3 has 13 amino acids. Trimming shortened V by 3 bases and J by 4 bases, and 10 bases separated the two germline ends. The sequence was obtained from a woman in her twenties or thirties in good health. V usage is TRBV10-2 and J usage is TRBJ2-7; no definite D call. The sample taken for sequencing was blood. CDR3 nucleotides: TGCGCCAGCAGTGAAGGGCAACTATACGAGCAGTACTTC. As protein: CASSEGQLYEQYF.